What follows is one T cell receptor beta chain and its context. The antigen is unknown. This record comes from a study of T cell responses to AZD1222 COVID-19 vaccine. Sequencing was performed with immunoSEQ multiplex PCR; in TCRdb, only in-frame clones are kept and a portion is missing. The table records about 92,000 clones, around 86% of them present only once. Findings of the study overall: No day 14 peak samples; only post-peak repertoires were characterized. Unmutated regions of variants are reportedly targeted by nearly half of spike-specific TCRs. Females made up more of the donors, who were largely white British, and clonal diversity may have come out too low.

From germline, CDR1 is KGHSH and CDR2 LQKENI. CDR3 length: 14 residues. Trimming cost V 3 bases and J 0 bases, with 8 bases left between them. The receptor comes from an adult in good health. Sample: peripheral blood, taken on day 0 of AZD1222 vaccination. The chain links TRBV18 to TRBJ1-1; D is possibly TRBD1 (5 bases). The DNA of the CDR3 is TGTGCCAGCTCACCGGACACCATGAACACTGAAGCTTTCTTT. This encodes CASSPDTMNTEAFF.